What follows are 14 T cell receptor beta chains derived from one specimen sequenced in a study of blood T cell repertoires in COVID-19. TCRdb keeps only in-frame clones here, not all; method: immunoSEQ multiplex PCR. The sample consists of some 300,000 clones, about nine tenths of them appearing once. The sample comprised PBMCs or T cells enriched from blood (not recorded which). Source of these receptors: a man aged 25-40 years who had recovered from COVID-19.

This clone showed up just a few times. The chain is built from TRBV10-3 and TRBJ1-1; 11 bases line up with TRBD1. The CDR3 extends over 17 amino acids. The V segment lost 3 bases and the J segment 5 bases; nucleotides outside the gene matches: 11. From germline, CDR1 is ENHRY and CDR2 SYGVKD. CDR3 in DNA: TGTGCCATCAGTGATCCCGGGACAGGGGGGAGGAGTACTGAAGCTTTCTTT. It translates to CAISDPGTGGRSTEAFF.

The CDR3 loop reads CASSPRGRGYSNQPQHF. CDR3 coding DNA: TGTGCCAGCAGTCCGAGGGGCAGGGGTTATAGCAATCAGCCCCAGCATTTT. This chain joins TRBV27 and TRBJ1-5, with a weak D call TRBD1 (6 bases). CDR3 size: 17 residues. Germline V gene data show CDR1 as MNHEY and CDR2 as SMNVEV (reference sequence). Trimming took off 5 bases at V and 0 bases at J, with 17 bases between the two ends.

The chain recombines TRBV5-4 with TRBJ2-7; D perhaps matches TRBD1 (6 bases). Deletions cut 1 base from V and 5 bases from J, with 22 bases between. Germline V lookup: CDR1 SGHNT, CDR2 YYREEE (reference sequence). There are 17 residues in the CDR3. CDR3: CASSLYVLAGVTHEQYF. In DNA, the CDR3 is TGTGCCAGCAGCTTGTACGTCTTGGCAGGGGTAACCCACGAGCAGTACTTC.

The V and J genes are TRBV3-1 (or the pseudogene TRBV3-2) and TRBJ1-1, with a possible D match to TRBD1 (6 bases). CDR1 and CDR2 (germline): LGHDT, YNNKEL (reference sequence). The CDR3 contains 14 residues. Trimming left V 0 bases short and J 11 bases short, with 16 bases between. The CDR3 sequence: CASSQEGGGGRAFF. CDR3 nucleotide sequence: TGTGCCAGCAGCCAAGAAGGGGGAGGGGGACGCGCTTTCTTT.

V usage is TRBV3-1 (or the pseudogene TRBV3-2) and J usage is TRBJ2-2; possible D gene TRBD2, 5 bases. The CDR3 spans 17 residues. Germline V lookup: CDR1 LGHDT, CDR2 YNNKEL (reference sequence). Trimming shortened V by 4 bases and J by 3 bases, and 18 bases separated the two germline ends. The CDR3 reads CASSPRRSSVYTGELFF. The CDR3 DNA is TGTGCCAGCAGCCCGCGAAGAAGTAGCGTTTACACCGGGGAGCTGTTTTTT.

The gene calls are TRBV10-3 and TRBJ1-5, with D uncertain. From germline, CDR1 is ENHRY and CDR2 SYGVKD. The V end was cut by 2 bases, the J end by 7 bases, with 12 bases between. The CDR3 contains 14 residues. The CDR3 is CAISEAVGGQPQHF. In nucleotides, the CDR3 is TGTGCCATCAGTGAGGCGGTGGGAGGGCAGCCCCAGCATTTT.

The chain couples TRBV7-9 to TRBJ2-7, with TRBD2 matching over 7 bases. This CDR3 comprises 13 residues. Trimming at V came to 4 bases and at J to 3 bases, leaving 3 bases not matched to a gene. Germline CDR1 reads SEHNR; CDR2 reads FQNEAQ (reference sequence). The CDR3 nucleotides read TGTGCCAGCAGCTCCCTAGCGGACTACGAGCAGTACTTC. It specifies CASSSLADYEQYF. The complete variable domain, with remaining parts taken from reference TRBV7-9 and TRBJ2-7, reads DTGVSQNPRHKITKRGQNVTFRCDPISEHNRLYWYRQTLGQGPEFLTYFQNEAQLEKSRLLSDRFSAERPKGSFSTLEIQRTEQGDSAMYLCASSSLADYEQYFGPGTRLTVT.

V is TRBV5-1 and J is TRBJ2-5, with D possibly TRBD1 on 6 matching bases. This CDR3 spans 14 amino acids. Germline CDR1 SGHRS, CDR2 YFSETQ. Trimming cost V 5 bases and J 1 base, with 12 bases left between them. The CDR3 DNA sequence: TGCGCCAGCAGTTCAGGACAGATCCAAGAGACCCAGTACTTC. This translates into CASSSGQIQETQYF.

The V and J genes are TRBV12-5 and TRBJ2-7; 13 positions agree with TRBD2. The CDR3 length is 19 residues. V lost 0 bases and J lost 5; bases outside the gene matches: 13. The V gene's germline CDR1 is LGHNT and CDR2 FRNRAP. CDR3 protein: CASGLVLGTSGTRGHEQYF. The CDR3 DNA follows: TGTGCTAGTGGTTTGGTACTCGGGACTAGCGGGACCAGAGGCCACGAGCAGTACTTC.

The chain recombines TRBV5-1 with TRBJ1-1, with 11 bases that match TRBD1. Trimming removed 4 bases from V and 4 bases from J; junction bases left unmatched: 15. This CDR3 spans 18 amino acids. Per the germline V gene, CDR1 is SGHRS and CDR2 is YFSETQ. The CDR3 loop is CASSQSGTGGYEGTEAFF. As DNA, the CDR3 is TGCGCCAGCAGCCAATCCGGGACAGGGGGTTATGAGGGCACTGAAGCTTTCTTT.

The genes are TRBV28 and TRBJ1-2, with 7 nucleotides matching TRBD1. The V gene end was trimmed by 6 bases and the J gene end by 6 bases; junction bases not matched to a gene: 10. The CDR3 runs to 14 residues. Germline V gene sequence: CDR1 MDHEN, CDR2 SYDVKM. CDR3 in amino acids: CASSLRTGWNGYTF. In DNA, the CDR3 is TGTGCCAGCAGCCTGAGGACAGGCTGGAATGGCTACACCTTC.

Here the CDR3 DNA reads TGTGCCAGCGTGGGTCAGTTTGAGGGTCAGCCCCAGCATTTT. This codes for CASVGQFEGQPQHF. This chain joins TRBV6-5 and TRBJ1-5; D is ambiguous. Germline V gene lookup returns CDR1 MNHEY and CDR2 SVGAGI. Deletions cut 8 bases from V and 6 bases from J, with 17 bases between. The CDR3 has 14 amino acids.

This sequence joins TRBV7-6 and TRBJ2-1; 10 positions match TRBD2. The germline V gene encodes CDR1 SGHVS and CDR2 FNYEAQ. This CDR3 has 19 amino acids. The V gene end was trimmed by 5 bases and the J gene end by 4 bases; junction bases not matched to a gene: 17. CDR3 sequence (DNA): TGTGCCAGCAGCCCCGACTATCAAGCTAGCGGGAGAAGATACAATGAGCAGTTCTTC. As protein: CASSPDYQASGRRYNEQFF.

This chain connects TRBV18 to TRBJ1-2; perhaps TRBD1 as D (5 bases). Trimming took 3 bases from V and 1 from J, leaving 9 bases between them. Germline V CDR1 and CDR2: KGHSH, LQKENI. This CDR3 is built from 14 residues. DNA for the CDR3: TGTGCCAGCTCACCTGACAGCATTAACTATGGCTACACCTTC. Its translation is CASSPDSINYGYTF.